The present T cell receptor (beta chain) was sequenced within a study of blood T cell repertoires in COVID-19. Generated by immunoSEQ multiplex PCR, the TCRdb table keeps only in-frame clones and is missing some. This sample has approximately 400,000 clones, with over 80% found just once. Germline lookup yields CDR1 MNHEY and CDR2 SMNVEV (reference sequence). The CDR3 length is 16 residues. V gave up 0 bases and J gave up 0 bases, with 11 bases separating them. Enrollees, about 18 to 95 years old, lived in around 23 US areas. The chain joins TRBV27 to TRBJ1-1, with D perhaps TRBD1 (5 bases). This TCR was recovered from a woman between 50 and 59 years old who had recovered from COVID-19. Source material: PBMCs or T cells enriched from blood (not recorded which). The CDR3 region is CASSLSTAWMNTEAFF. In nucleotides, the CDR3 is TGTGCCAGCAGTTTATCGACAGCCTGGATGAACACTGAAGCTTTCTTT.